This T cell receptor (beta chain) was obtained from a study of response to subunit inactivated influenza vaccine. Study results and limitations: Authors suggested that a seasonal influenza vaccination recruits few new T cells each time.

This CDR3 region has 16 residues. The germline CDR1 and CDR2 sequences are LGHNA and YSLEER. Trimming stripped 4 bases from V and 2 bases from J, with 15 bases between. The table lists this clonotype with a few counts. The antigen remains undetermined. TCRdb reprocessed the RT-PCR reads via MiXCR and lists one record per CDR3 protein. The top ten clones hold over 2.5% of a sample with hundreds of thousands of distinct CDR3 sequences, 16% of them seen once. This TCR derives from a man aged 50 to 69 who received an inactivated influenza vaccine. This specimen was CD4+ T cells sorted from PBMCs, taken around 25 months after vaccination. The rearrangement uses TRBV4-3 and TRBJ1-3; D is uncertain. CDR3 in amino acids: CASSRAGNSAGNTIYF. The CDR3 DNA reads as TGCGCCAGCAGCCGAGCAGGAAACTCTGCTGGAAACACCATATATTTT.